This record covers a single TCR beta chain. V lost 1 base, J lost 3 bases, and 10 bases stayed unmatched. Germline V gene lookup returns CDR1 KGHSH and CDR2 LQKENI. This CDR3 region has 18 residues. The entry originates in a study of blood T cell repertoires in COVID-19. The overall study: Cohort 3 recovery required two negative PCRs, clearance, or symptom resolution. T cells, B-cell-depleted T cells, or PBMCs supplied cDNA or gDNA.

As originally analysed: Researchers report that nucleated cell counts were estimated from reference gene primer amplification. Only in-frame clones appear in the TCRdb table, and some are missing; sequencing was by immunoSEQ multiplex PCR. Clone size and the V and J calls come from that table; the DNA yielded D and trimming. This table holds 350,000 to 450,000 clones, approximately 89% found once. This clonotype originated in a man in his forties or fifties in a cohort exposed to, infected with or recovered from COVID-19 (not recorded which). Material: PBMCs or T cells enriched from blood (not recorded which). The chain recombines TRBV18 with TRBJ2-5, with 11 bases fitting TRBD2. In nucleotides, the CDR3 is TGTGCCAGCTCACCACGCAGGAGTACGACTAGCGGGAAAGAGACCCAGTACTTC. It is translated as CASSPRRSTTSGKETQYF.